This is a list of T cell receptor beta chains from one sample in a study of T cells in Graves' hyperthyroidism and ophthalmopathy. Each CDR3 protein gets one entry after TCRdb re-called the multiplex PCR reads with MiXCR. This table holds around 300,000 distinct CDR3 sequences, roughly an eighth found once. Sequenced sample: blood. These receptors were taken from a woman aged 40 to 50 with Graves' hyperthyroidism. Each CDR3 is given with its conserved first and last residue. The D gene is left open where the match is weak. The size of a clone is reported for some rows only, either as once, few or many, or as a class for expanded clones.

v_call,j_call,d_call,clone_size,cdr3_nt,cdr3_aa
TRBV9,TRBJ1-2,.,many,TGTGCCAGCACGGCGGAGTTTGGCTATGGCTACACCTTC,CASTAEFGYGYTF
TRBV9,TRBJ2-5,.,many,TGTGCCAGCAGCGTAGATACTAGCCAAGAGACCCAGTACTTC,CASSVDTSQETQYF
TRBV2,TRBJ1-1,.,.,TGTGCCAGCAGTGAGGAACAGACCACTGAAGCTTTCTTT,CASSEEQTTEAFF
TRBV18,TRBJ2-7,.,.,TGTGCCAGCTCACCACGGACGGGAAGCTCCTATGAGCAGTACTTC,CASSPRTGSSYEQYF
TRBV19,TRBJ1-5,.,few,TGTGCCAGTACCCCCACAGGCACGGCCCATCAGCCCCAGCATTTT,CASTPTGTAHQPQHF
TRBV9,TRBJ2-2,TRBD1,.,TGTGCCAGCAGCAGGGGGCGACGGGGCACCGGGGAGCTGTTTTTT,CASSRGRRGTGELFF
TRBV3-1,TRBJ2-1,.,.,TGTGCCAGCAGGACGATGGGGACCAATAACAATGAGCAGTTCTTC,CASRTMGTNNNEQFF
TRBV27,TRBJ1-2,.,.,TGTGCCAGCAGTTTAAAGTGGGCGGACTATGGCTACACCTTC,CASSLKWADYGYTF
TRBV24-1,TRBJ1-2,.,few,TGTGCCACCAGTGCACCAGGGCCCATCTACACCTTC,CATSAPGPIYTF
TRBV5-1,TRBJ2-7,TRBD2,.,TGCGCCAGCAGCTTGGGTCAGGGACTAGTTAACGAGCAGTACTTC,CASSLGQGLVNEQYF
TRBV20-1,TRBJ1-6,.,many,TGCAGTGCTAGGCGGCCGGGGAATTCACCCCTCCACTTT,CSARRPGNSPLHF
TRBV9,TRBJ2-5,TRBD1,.,TGTGCCAGCAGCCCGGGACAGGGGACCCAGGAGACCCAGTACTTC,CASSPGQGTQETQYF
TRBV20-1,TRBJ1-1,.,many,TGCAGTGCTAGGGACGGACGGACCGACATGAACACTGAAGCTTTCTTT,CSARDGRTDMNTEAFF
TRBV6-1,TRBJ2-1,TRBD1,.,TGTGCCAGCAGTACCTCCCGACAGGGCGGCGGGAATGAGCAGTTCTTC,CASSTSRQGGGNEQFF
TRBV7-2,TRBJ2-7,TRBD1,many,TGTGCCAGCAGCTTAGATCCGACAGGGGCCTACGAGCAGTACTTC,CASSLDPTGAYEQYF
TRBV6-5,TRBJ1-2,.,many,TGTGCCAGCAGTTACTCGTCCGGGACCTATGGCTACACCTTC,CASSYSSGTYGYTF
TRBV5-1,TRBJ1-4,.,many,TGCGCCAGCAGCCCGACAGATAATGAAAAACTGTTTTTT,CASSPTDNEKLFF
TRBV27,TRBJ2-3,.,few,TGTGCCAGCAGTTTCCTGGGCCATGAGGGAGATACGCAGTATTTT,CASSFLGHEGDTQYF
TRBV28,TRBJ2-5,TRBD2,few,TGTGCCAGCAGTTTAAGGGGGACTAGCATACACTTC,CASSLRGTSIHF
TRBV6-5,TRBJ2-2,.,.,TGTGCCAGCAGTTACCCCTTGGGGGAGCTGTTTTTT,CASSYPLGELFF
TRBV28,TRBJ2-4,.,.,TGTGCCAGCAGGACGGATACGGGGGTTCCCAAAAACATTCAGTACTTC,CASRTDTGVPKNIQYF
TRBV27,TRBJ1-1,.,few,TGTGCCAGCCTCGGGGCGGTGAACACTGAAGCTTTCTTT,CASLGAVNTEAFF
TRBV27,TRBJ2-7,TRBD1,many,TGTGCCAGCAGTCACGGGACAGTGTACGAGCAGTACTTC,CASSHGTVYEQYF
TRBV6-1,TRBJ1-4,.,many,TGTGCCAGCAGCCGCCGTCCAGTTTGGGAAAAACTGTTTTTT,CASSRRPVWEKLFF
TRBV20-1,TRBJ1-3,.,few,TGCAGTGCTAGAGATACTTCAGGCTCTGGAAACACCATATATTTT,CSARDTSGSGNTIYF
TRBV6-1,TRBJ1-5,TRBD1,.,TGTGCCAGCAGTGAATCGACAGGGGGGCAGCCCCAGCATTTT,CASSESTGGQPQHF
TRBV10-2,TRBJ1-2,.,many,TGCGCCAGCAGTGTGGCAGCCACAACGGGCTACACCTTC,CASSVAATTGYTF
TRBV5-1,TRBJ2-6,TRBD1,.,TGCGCCAGCAGCTACACAGGGGATGGGGCCAACGTCCTGACTTTC,CASSYTGDGANVLTF
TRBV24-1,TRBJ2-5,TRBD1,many,TGTGCCACCAGTGATCCCCTCCGGGACAGCGCAGAGACCCAGTACTTC,CATSDPLRDSAETQYF
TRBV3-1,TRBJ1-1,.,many,TGTGCCAGCAGCCAAGATCCGGGGCACGCTTTCTTT,CASSQDPGHAFF
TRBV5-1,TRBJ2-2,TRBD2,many,TGCGCCAGCAGCGGAACTAGCGGGAGGCCCGGGGAGCTGTTTTTT,CASSGTSGRPGELFF
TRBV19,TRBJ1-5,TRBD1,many,TGTGCCAGTAGTCCGGGACAGCGGGTAAAACAGCCCCAGCATTTT,CASSPGQRVKQPQHF
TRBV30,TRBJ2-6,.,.,TGTGCCTGGAGTGTAAGCCATTCTGGGGCCAACGTCCTGACTTTC,CAWSVSHSGANVLTF
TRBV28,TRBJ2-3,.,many,TGTGCCAGCCTTAGCCCAGGAAGGGTCTACACAGATACGCAGTATTTT,CASLSPGRVYTDTQYF
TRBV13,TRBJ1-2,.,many,TGTGCCAGCAGCCCTCTGGGGGACAACTATGGCTACACCTTC,CASSPLGDNYGYTF
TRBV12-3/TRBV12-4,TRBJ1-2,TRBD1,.,TGTGCCAGCAGCCCCGACAGGGGAGAAGGCTATGGCTACACCTTC,CASSPDRGEGYGYTF
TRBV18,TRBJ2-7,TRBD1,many,TGTGCCAGCTCAAGTGGACAGGGTGACTACGAGCAGTACTTC,CASSSGQGDYEQYF
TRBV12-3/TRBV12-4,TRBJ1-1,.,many,TGTGCCAGCCGATTGGGGTGGGCTGAAGCTTTCTTT,CASRLGWAEAFF